This T cell receptor (beta chain) came from a study of graft-versus-host responses after intestinal transplantation. On the study more broadly: The study gave all recipients anti-thymocyte globulin induction, then tacrolimus and steroids for 2 to 3 years.

Germline values: CDR1 SGHRS, CDR2 YFSETQ. V lost 4 bases, J lost 3 bases, and 7 bases stayed unmatched. The CDR3 totals 14 residues. As to this clone: No antigen is known for it.

Sequencing used immunoSEQ multiplex PCR; TCRdb keeps in-frame clones, though not all of them. There are about 50,000 clones in the sample; 92% occur only once, and more than 2% lies in the top ten. Material: unstimulated CD4+ T cells sorted from spleen or lymph node cells, obtained before transplant. The source is a human donor who was the organ donor for an intestinal transplant. The chain employs TRBV5-1 and TRBJ2-7; 7 bases line up with TRBD2. The CDR3 sequence is CASSPTSDHYEQYF. The CDR3 DNA sequence: TGCGCCAGCAGCCCAACTAGCGACCACTACGAGCAGTACTTC.